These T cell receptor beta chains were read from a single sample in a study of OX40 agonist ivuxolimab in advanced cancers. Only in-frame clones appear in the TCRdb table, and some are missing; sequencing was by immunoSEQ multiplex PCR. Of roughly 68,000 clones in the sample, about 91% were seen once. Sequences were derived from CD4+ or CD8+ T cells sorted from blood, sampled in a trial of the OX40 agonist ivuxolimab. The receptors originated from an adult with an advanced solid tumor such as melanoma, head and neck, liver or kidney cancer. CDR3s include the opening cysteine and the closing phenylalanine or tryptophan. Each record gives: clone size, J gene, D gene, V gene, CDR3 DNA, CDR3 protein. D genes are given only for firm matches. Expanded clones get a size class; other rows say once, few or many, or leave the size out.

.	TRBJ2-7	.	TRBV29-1	TGCAGCGTCGCCGGGACACAGAGCTCCTACGAGCAGTACTTC	CSVAGTQSSYEQYF
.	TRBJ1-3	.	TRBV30	TGTGCCTGGAGTAAGAACCTAAACTCTGGAAACACCATATATTTT	CAWSKNLNSGNTIYF
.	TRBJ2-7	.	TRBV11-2	TGTGCCAGCAGCGCATCCAGGGGCTACGAGCAGTACTTC	CASSASRGYEQYF
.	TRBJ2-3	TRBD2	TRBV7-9	TGTGCCAGCAGCTTAGGCGGCCTAGCGGGAGGGGCGGCAGATACGCAGTATTTT	CASSLGGLAGGAADTQYF
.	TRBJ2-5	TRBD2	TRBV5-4	TGTGCCAGCAGCGGGGCGGGGGAGTACCAAGAGACCCAGTACTTC	CASSGAGEYQETQYF
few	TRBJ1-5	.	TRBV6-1	TGTGCCAGCAGTGAAGGACAGGCCAATCAGCCCCAGCATTTT	CASSEGQANQPQHF
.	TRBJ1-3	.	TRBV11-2	TGTGCCAGCAGCTTCCCTCCCCCTGGAAACACCATATATTTT	CASSFPPPGNTIYF
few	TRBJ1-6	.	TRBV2	TGTGCCAGCATTTTTGCACAGGATAATTCACCCCTCCACTTT	CASIFAQDNSPLHF
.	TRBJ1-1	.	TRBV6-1	TGTGCCACCGGCGGACAGCTCAGTAATGAAGCTTTCTTT	CATGGQLSNEAFF
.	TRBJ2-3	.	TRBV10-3	TGTGCCATCAGTGAGAACCTCTCAACGCAGTATTTT	CAISENLSTQYF
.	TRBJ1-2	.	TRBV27	TGTGCCAGCAGTGCCGGGACTTTAAATGGCTACACCTTC	CASSAGTLNGYTF
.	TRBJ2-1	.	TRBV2	TGTGCCAGCAGTGTGGAGACTGCTCGGAATGAGCAGTTCTTC	CASSVETARNEQFF
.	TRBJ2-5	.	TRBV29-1	TGCAGCGTTCTCGTAGGAGAGACCCAGTACTTC	CSVLVGETQYF